This T cell receptor beta chain was retrieved from a study of blood T cell repertoires in COVID-19. Germline-derived CDR1 and CDR2 are SEHNR and FQNEAQ (reference sequence). The CDR3 length is 12 residues. V lost 3 bases and J 6 bases, leaving 9 bases between the germline ends. Method: immunoSEQ multiplex PCR; TCRdb's copy keeps in-frame clones and lacks some. The table lists about 140,000 clones, 80% to 90% of them singletons. The receptor was derived from a woman in her 50s with acute COVID-19. The specimen sequenced was PBMCs or T cells enriched from blood (not recorded which). V is TRBV7-9 and J is TRBJ2-7; possibly TRBD1 for D (6 bases). CDR3 amino acids: CASSLNRAEQYF. The CDR3 DNA sequence: TGTGCCAGCAGCTTGAACAGGGCCGAGCAGTACTTC.